Below are 17 T cell receptor beta chains sequenced from a single sample in a study of CD8+ T cells in alopecia areata. The authors extracted RNA and reverse transcribed it into cDNA as the sequencing template. The assay was immunoSEQ multiplex PCR, and TCRdb's table has in-frame clones only and misses some. The sample lists 150,000 or so clones, around 47% seen once, with about 6.4% in the top ten. The material sequenced was CD4+ T cells sorted from blood. The receptors stem from a human donor with alopecia areata.

The chain links TRBV29-1 to TRBJ1-1; D is unclear. In germline, CDR1 is SQVTM, CDR2 ANQGSEA. The CDR3 consists of 12 residues. With 4 bases removed from V and 1 base from J, the gap between germline ends came to 7 bases. In DNA, the CDR3 is TGCAGCGTTGCCTCTGGGAACACTGAAGCTTTCTTT. Protein product: CSVASGNTEAFF.

The chain carries TRBV5-1 and TRBJ2-7, with D unclear. The V gene lost 5 bases and the J gene lost 6 bases, with 9 bases spanning the gap. This CDR3 has 11 amino acids. In germline, CDR1 is SGHRS, CDR2 YFSETQ. In DNA form, the CDR3 reads TGCGCCAGCAGTCGAGACGGCGAGCAGTACTTC. It encodes CASSRDGEQYF.

This clone has a single count. The chain joins TRBV5-1 to TRBJ2-2; tentatively, D is TRBD1 or TRBD2 (5 bases each). Trimming pared 4 bases from V and 0 bases from J, leaving 13 bases between. From germline, CDR1 is SGHRS and CDR2 YFSETQ. The CDR3 sequence is 16 residues long. The CDR3 is CASSASGTANTGELFF. The CDR3 nucleotides read TGCGCCAGCAGCGCATCCGGGACGGCGAACACCGGGGAGCTGTTTTTT.

V and J are TRBV29-1 and TRBJ1-2; 7 nucleotides match TRBD1. The CDR3 is 13 amino acids. J gave up 2 bases and V 8 bases, and 8 bases lay outside the gene matches. Germline CDR1 reads SQVTM; CDR2 reads ANQGSEA. This CDR3 reads CSFRQGTNYGYTF. The CDR3 DNA follows: TGCAGCTTCCGACAGGGAACCAACTATGGCTACACCTTC.

The chain employs TRBV5-6 and TRBJ2-5; TRBD2 aligns across 10 bases. V lost 0 bases to trimming and J lost 2 bases; unmatched junction nucleotides: 1. Germline V CDR1 and CDR2: SGHDT, YYEEEE. The CDR3 sequence is 15 residues long. CDR3 region: CASSLVGLAQETQYF. The CDR3 DNA is TGTGCCAGCAGCTTGGTGGGACTAGCGCAAGAGACCCAGTACTTC.

As to this clone: This specimen includes other DNA sequences encoding the same CDR3. The chain carries TRBV2 and TRBJ2-5, with no clear D. V lost 1 base and J lost 3, with 0 bases in between. Germline V gene lookup returns CDR1 SNHLY and CDR2 FYNNEI. CDR3 length: 11 residues. The CDR3 DNA reads TGTGCCAGCAGTGAAGAAGAGACCCAGTACTTC. It codes for CASSEEETQYF.

A few counts support this clone. The V call is TRBV20-1, the J call TRBJ2-1; D call uncertain. Germline CDR1 reads DFQATT; CDR2 reads SNEGSKA (reference sequence). This CDR3 contains 10 residues. V lost 7 bases to trimming and J lost 10 bases, with 11 bases between them. DNA for the CDR3: TGCAGTGTTCCGCGCAGGGAGCAGTTCTTC. It encodes CSVPRREQFF.

The chain employs TRBV5-1 and TRBJ2-7, with 12 bases matching TRBD1. Trimming took 3 bases from V and 7 from J; bases not matched to a gene: 5. This CDR3 is built from 14 residues. CDR1 is SGHRS, CDR2 YFSETQ, per germline. The CDR3 loop reads CASSSGQGAREQYF. The CDR3 nucleotides read TGCGCCAGCAGCTCGGGACAGGGGGCGAGGGAGCAGTACTTC.

The chain carries TRBV30 and TRBJ1-1; D perhaps matches TRBD1 (6 bases). The CDR3 runs 13 residues. The germline V and J ends were trimmed by 1 base and 4 bases, with 10 bases remaining between them. CDR1 is GTSNPN and CDR2 is SVGIG in the germline V gene (reference sequence). The chain's CDR3 is CAWSEVGGTEAFF. CDR3 coding DNA: TGTGCCTGGAGTGAAGTAGGGGGCACTGAAGCTTTCTTT.

This clone was counted a few times. The chain recombines TRBV5-1 with TRBJ2-3; a weak D match, TRBD1 (6 bases). The CDR3 covers 15 residues. Germline-derived CDR1 and CDR2 are SGHRS and YFSETQ. The V and J ends lost 0 bases and 2 bases respectively, with 10 bases between them. CDR3 sequence (DNA): TGCGCCAGCAGCTTGGACGGACAGCTCACAGATACGCAGTATTTT. It encodes CASSLDGQLTDTQYF.

This chain uses TRBV2 with TRBJ2-6; D unresolved. The V end lost 5 bases, the J end lost 4 bases, and 12 bases lay between the germline ends. CDR3 length: 15 residues. Germline CDR1 reads SNHLY; CDR2 reads FYNNEI. CDR3 residues: CASSRVRVGANVLTF. CDR3 coding DNA: TGTGCCAGCAGTAGAGTTCGGGTCGGGGCCAACGTCCTGACTTTC.

The chain links TRBV28 to TRBJ2-6; D gene unclear. Trimming took off 5 bases at V and 0 bases at J, with 8 bases between the two ends. Germline-derived CDR1 and CDR2 are MDHEN and SYDVKM. CDR3 size: 15 residues. The CDR3 nucleotides are TGTGCCAGCAGTACTACAAGCTCTGGGGCCAACGTCCTGACTTTC. Its protein is CASSTTSSGANVLTF.

The chain is built from TRBV29-1 and TRBJ1-5; D ambiguous. Germline-derived CDR1 and CDR2 are SQVTM and ANQGSEA. The CDR3 is made up of 12 amino acids. V was cut by 4 bases and J by 4 bases, with 8 bases left in between. The CDR3 bases are TGCAGCGTTGCTGGGTTAAATCAGCCCCAGCATTTT. This codes for CSVAGLNQPQHF. Complete variable domain (other parts from reference TRBV29-1 and TRBJ1-5): SAVISQKPSRDICQRGTSLTIQCQVDSQVTMMFWYRQQPGQSLTLIATANQGSEATYESGFVIDKFPISRPNLTFSTLTVSNMSPEDSSIYLCSVAGLNQPQHFGDGTRLSIL.

The CDR3 nucleotides are TGTGCCAGCAAGGTCGCCCGGGACAGGGTCGAGCAGTACTTC. It yields the protein CASKVARDRVEQYF. The chain employs TRBV27 and TRBJ2-7; TRBD1 agrees at 9 bases. The V gene's germline CDR1 is MNHEY and CDR2 SMNVEV (reference sequence). V lost 7 bases, J lost 6 bases, and 10 bases stayed unmatched. The CDR3 is made up of 14 amino acids.

This clone was observed a few times. The rearrangement links TRBV30 to TRBJ2-1; D is perhaps TRBD1 (6 bases). There are 11 residues in the CDR3. The V and J ends lost 2 bases and 11 bases respectively, with 10 bases between them. Germline V gene lookup returns CDR1 GTSNPN and CDR2 SVGIG (reference sequence). Here the CDR3 reads CAWSPDRQQFF. The CDR3 region has the DNA TGTGCCTGGAGTCCGGACAGACAGCAGTTCTTC.

In its sample, this clone was seen once. The genes are TRBV27 and TRBJ2-1; 7 nucleotides agree with TRBD1. Germline lookup yields CDR1 MNHEY and CDR2 SMNVEV (reference sequence). With 5 bases clipped from V and 8 bases from J, the junction kept 9 bases outside the gene matches. The length of the CDR3 is 14 residues. CDR3 bases: TGTGCCAGCAGTACTACAGGGGAATGGGATGAGCAGTTCTTC. Its translation: CASSTTGEWDEQFF.

This clone turned up a few times. The chain has TRBV9 and TRBJ2-1; 12 bases are a match to TRBD2. Per the germline V gene, CDR1 is SGDLS and CDR2 is YYNGEE. This CDR3 has 16 amino acids. V shed 4 bases, J shed 8 bases, and the junction held 10 bases outside the gene matches. Written as DNA, the CDR3 is TGTGCCAGCAGCCTACGCGGGACTAGCGGGTACGATGAGCAGTTCTTC. It codes for CASSLRGTSGYDEQFF.